The rows below give T cell receptor beta chains drawn from one sample of a study of blood T cells in healthy people across ages. TCRdb itself ran the 5' RACE reads through MiXCR, one entry per CDR3 protein. The table includes some 930,000 distinct CDR3 sequences, 25% to 30% detected once. The sample was also reused in another study, on T cells of mothers and their children.

Material for sequencing was blood. Receptors were obtained from a woman aged 40 to 50 in good health. The conserved cysteine and the conserved F or W are not part of the CDR3 here. Each record gives: V gene, D gene, J gene, CDR3 protein. A D gene is named only where the DNA matches it firmly.

>TRBV11-2|-|TRBJ2-3
ASSFQQGSTDTQY
>TRBV6-6|TRBD1|TRBJ1-1
ASRDRGQRMNTEAF
>TRBV6-5|-|TRBJ2-7
ASSYSNRNEQY
>TRBV11-2|-|TRBJ2-3
ASRPSDTTDTQY
>TRBV15|-|TRBJ1-6
ATSRGLPGANSPLH
>TRBV20-1|TRBD2|TRBJ2-7
SALAGDSYEQY
>TRBV9|-|TRBJ1-3
ASSVAEGIGNTIY
>TRBV20-1|TRBD1|TRBJ1-6
SARRAAKGAQTPLH
>TRBV7-2|-|TRBJ1-2
ASRADSGYYGYT
>TRBV12-3/TRBV12-4|-|TRBJ2-2
ASRPEAGELF
>TRBV7-6|-|TRBJ1-1
ASSLAKTTEAF
>TRBV7-2|TRBD2|TRBJ2-7
TSSLRGGGSYEQY
>TRBV19|TRBD1|TRBJ1-2
ASSVTGTNYGYT
>TRBV6-1|-|TRBJ1-3
ASSARTAGGNTIY
>TRBV29-1|-|TRBJ1-1
SVGIAVTEAF
>TRBV30|-|TRBJ2-2
AWSRTSGELF
>TRBV12-3/TRBV12-4|-|TRBJ2-3
ASRPGLEAQY
>TRBV6-4|TRBD2|TRBJ2-3
ASSVVAGGTDTQY
>TRBV5-6|-|TRBJ2-3
ASSLDFRSAGRTDTQY
>TRBV15|-|TRBJ2-7
ATSRDGTYEQY
>TRBV15|TRBD1|TRBJ1-1
ATSSNRGNTEAF
>TRBV5-6|-|TRBJ2-7
ASSVAVTYEQY
>TRBV20-1|-|TRBJ2-1
SAREALSSYNEQF
>TRBV6-6|-|TRBJ1-1
ASSRRDTLNTEAF
>TRBV12-3/TRBV12-4|TRBD2|TRBJ2-4
ASSPTSGGHIQY
>TRBV20-1|TRBD1|TRBJ2-7
SAPTRTGHREQY
>TRBV5-1|TRBD2|TRBJ2-5
ASSLGTSGQETQY
>TRBV5-4|-|TRBJ2-4
ASSLVPSLAKNIQY
>TRBV20-1|TRBD1|TRBJ1-6
SVDRDSPLH
>TRBV20-1|-|TRBJ2-6
SARDPGDSSGANVLT
>TRBV20-1|TRBD2|TRBJ2-3
SARPGASGDTQY
>TRBV12-3/TRBV12-4|-|TRBJ2-3
ASRGRDNGRATDTQY
>TRBV28|-|TRBJ2-7
ASSLLVPKPGRLRDHEQY
>TRBV20-1|-|TRBJ2-2
SAREGGNTGELF
>TRBV28|-|TRBJ1-5
ASSRRGSHRYSNQPQH
>TRBV30|-|TRBJ1-2
ARGSGYGYT
>TRBV5-6|TRBD2|TRBJ2-7
ASSSWGAGGRFYEQY
>TRBV5-1|-|TRBJ2-3
ASTDWGALTDTQY
>TRBV19|-|TRBJ1-5
ASSTSGYSNQPQH
>TRBV2|-|TRBJ2-5
ASSLGLGGRETQY
>TRBV28|TRBD2|TRBJ2-5
ASSRTLAVGQY
>TRBV6-1|TRBD2|TRBJ2-7
ASSWGGGPLSYEQY
>TRBV7-9|TRBD1|TRBJ2-1
ASSPRTGEGYNEQF
>TRBV20-1|-|TRBJ2-4
SALGPVAKNIQY
>TRBV28|TRBD2|TRBJ2-3
ASSFYSGESDTQY